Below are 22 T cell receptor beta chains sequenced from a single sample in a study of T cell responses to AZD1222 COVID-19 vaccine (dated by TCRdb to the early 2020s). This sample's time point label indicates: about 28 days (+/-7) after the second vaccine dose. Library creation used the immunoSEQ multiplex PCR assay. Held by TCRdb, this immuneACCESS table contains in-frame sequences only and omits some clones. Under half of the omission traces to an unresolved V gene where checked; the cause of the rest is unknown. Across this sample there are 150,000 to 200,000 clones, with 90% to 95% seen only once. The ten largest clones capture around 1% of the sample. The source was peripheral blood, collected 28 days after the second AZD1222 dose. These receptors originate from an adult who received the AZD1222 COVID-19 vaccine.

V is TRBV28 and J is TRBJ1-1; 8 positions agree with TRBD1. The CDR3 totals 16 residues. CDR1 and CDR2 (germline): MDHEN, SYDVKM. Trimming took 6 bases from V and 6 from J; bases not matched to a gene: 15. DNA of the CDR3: TGTGCCAGCAGCGCTGACAGGGGAGAAGTGTGGGCTGAAGCTTTCTTT. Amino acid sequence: CASSADRGEVWAEAFF.

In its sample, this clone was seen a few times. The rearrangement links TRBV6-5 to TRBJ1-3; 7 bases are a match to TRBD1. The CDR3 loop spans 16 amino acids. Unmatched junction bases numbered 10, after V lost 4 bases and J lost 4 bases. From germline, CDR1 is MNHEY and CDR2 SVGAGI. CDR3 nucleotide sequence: TGTGCCAGCAGTTTCACAGACAGGGCGGACGGAAACACCATATATTTT. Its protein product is CASSFTDRADGNTIYF.

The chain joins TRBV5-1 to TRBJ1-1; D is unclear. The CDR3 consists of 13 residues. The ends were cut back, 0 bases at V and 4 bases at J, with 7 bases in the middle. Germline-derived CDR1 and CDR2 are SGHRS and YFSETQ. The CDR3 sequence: CASSLAGFTEAFF. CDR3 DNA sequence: TGCGCCAGCAGCTTGGCGGGCTTCACTGAAGCTTTCTTT. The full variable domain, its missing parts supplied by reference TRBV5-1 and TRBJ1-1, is KAGVTQTPRYLIKTRGQQVTLSCSPISGHRSVSWYQQTPGQGLQFLFEYFSETQRNKGNFPGRFSGRQFSNSRSEMNVSTLELGDSALYLCASSLAGFTEAFFGQGTRLTVV.

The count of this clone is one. The CDR3 DNA reads TGTGCCAGCAGTCCTGGAAACACCATATATTTT. This sequence encodes CASSPGNTIYF. The V gene is TRBV28, the J gene TRBJ1-3; D remains unclear. With 5 bases removed from V and 2 bases from J, the gap between germline ends came to 1 base. Germline values: CDR1 MDHEN, CDR2 SYDVKM. The CDR3 consists of 11 residues.

The CDR3 bases are TGTGCAAGTCGCTTCCCCACCCCACCATATAGCAATCAGCCCCAGCATTTT. It encodes CASRFPTPPYSNQPQHF. The rearrangement joins TRBV12-2 to TRBJ1-5. TRBV12-2 is deemed a pseudogene. This CDR3 contains 17 residues.

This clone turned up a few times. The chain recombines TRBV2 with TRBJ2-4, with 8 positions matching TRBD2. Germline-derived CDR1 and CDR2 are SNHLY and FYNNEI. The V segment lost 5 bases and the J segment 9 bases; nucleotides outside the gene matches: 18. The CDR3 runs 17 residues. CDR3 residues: CASSTIYPGTSFLIQYF. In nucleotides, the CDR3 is TGTGCCAGCAGTACAATTTACCCCGGGACTAGTTTTCTCATTCAGTACTTC.

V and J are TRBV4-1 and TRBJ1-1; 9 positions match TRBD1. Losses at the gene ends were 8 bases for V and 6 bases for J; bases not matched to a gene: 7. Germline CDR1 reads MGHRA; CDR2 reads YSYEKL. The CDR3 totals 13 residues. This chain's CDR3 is CASGEQGAAEAFF. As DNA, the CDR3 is TGCGCCAGCGGGGAACAGGGGGCGGCTGAAGCTTTCTTT.

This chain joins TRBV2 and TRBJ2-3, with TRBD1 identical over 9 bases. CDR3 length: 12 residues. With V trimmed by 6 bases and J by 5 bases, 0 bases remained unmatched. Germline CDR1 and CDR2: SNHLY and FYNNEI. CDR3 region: CASRDRGDTQYF. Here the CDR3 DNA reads TGTGCCAGCAGGGACAGGGGAGATACGCAGTATTTT.

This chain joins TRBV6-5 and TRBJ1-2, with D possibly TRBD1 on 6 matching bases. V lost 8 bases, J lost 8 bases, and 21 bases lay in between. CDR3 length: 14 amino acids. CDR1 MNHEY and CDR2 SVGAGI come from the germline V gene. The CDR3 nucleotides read TGTGCCAGCGCAGTCACCCGTAGGGGGGAAGGCTACACCTTC. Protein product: CASAVTRRGEGYTF.

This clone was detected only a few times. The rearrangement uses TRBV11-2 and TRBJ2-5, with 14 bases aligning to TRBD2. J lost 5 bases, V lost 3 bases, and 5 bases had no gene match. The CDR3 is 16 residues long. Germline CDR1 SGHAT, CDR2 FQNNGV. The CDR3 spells CASSFWTSGGSETQYF. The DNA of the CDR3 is TGTGCCAGCAGCTTCTGGACTAGCGGGGGGTCGGAGACCCAGTACTTC.

This chain's CDR3 is CASSPGWDTGELFF. In DNA, the CDR3 is TGTGCCAGCAGCCCCGGGTGGGACACCGGGGAGCTGTTTTTT. The chain has TRBV5-6 and TRBJ2-2; D is unclear. This CDR3 has 14 residues. Trimming removed 4 bases at V and 3 bases at J, with 10 bases between. Germline CDR1 SGHDT, CDR2 YYEEEE.

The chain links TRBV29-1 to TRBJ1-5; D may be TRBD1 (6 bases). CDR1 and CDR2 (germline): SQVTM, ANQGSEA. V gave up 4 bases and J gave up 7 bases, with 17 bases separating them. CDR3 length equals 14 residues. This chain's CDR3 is CSVAEQGTWQPQHF. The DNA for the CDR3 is TGCAGCGTTGCAGAACAGGGCACCTGGCAGCCCCAGCATTTT.

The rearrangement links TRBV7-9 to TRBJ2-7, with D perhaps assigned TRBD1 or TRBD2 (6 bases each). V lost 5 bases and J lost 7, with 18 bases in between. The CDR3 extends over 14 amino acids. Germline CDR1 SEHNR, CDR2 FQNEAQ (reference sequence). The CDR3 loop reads CASSPDRRVDEQYF. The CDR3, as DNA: TGTGCCAGCAGCCCCGACAGGAGGGTGGATGAGCAGTACTTC.

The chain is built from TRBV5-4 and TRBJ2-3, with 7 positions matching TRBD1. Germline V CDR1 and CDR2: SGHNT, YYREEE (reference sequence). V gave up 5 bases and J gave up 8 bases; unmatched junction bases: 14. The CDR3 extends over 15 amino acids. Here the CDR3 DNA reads TGTGCCAGCAGTTCGAGTCAGGGGGTGCCCACTACGCAGTATTTT. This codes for CASSSSQGVPTTQYF.

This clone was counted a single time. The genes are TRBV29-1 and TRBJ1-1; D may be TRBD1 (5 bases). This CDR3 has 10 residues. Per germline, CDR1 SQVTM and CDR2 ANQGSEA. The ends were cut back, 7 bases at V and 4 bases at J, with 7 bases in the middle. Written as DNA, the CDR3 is TGCAGCGGGGGGGGCACTGAAGCTTTCTTT. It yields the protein CSGGGTEAFF.

The CDR3 region is CATSDLRGDGYTF. CDR3 DNA: TGTGCCACCAGTGATTTGAGGGGGGACGGCTACACCTTC. The chain has TRBV24-1 and TRBJ1-2; D might be TRBD1 (6 bases). The V gene lost 0 bases and the J gene lost 8 bases, with 9 bases spanning the gap. The V gene's germline CDR1 is KGHDR and CDR2 SFDVKD. There are 13 residues in the CDR3.

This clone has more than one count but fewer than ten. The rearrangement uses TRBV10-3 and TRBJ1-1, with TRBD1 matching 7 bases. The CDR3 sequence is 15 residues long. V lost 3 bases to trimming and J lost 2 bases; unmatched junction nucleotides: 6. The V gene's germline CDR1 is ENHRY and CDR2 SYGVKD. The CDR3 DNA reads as TGTGCCATCAGTGAACTAAACAGGGGAAACACTGAAGCTTTCTTT. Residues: CAISELNRGNTEAFF.

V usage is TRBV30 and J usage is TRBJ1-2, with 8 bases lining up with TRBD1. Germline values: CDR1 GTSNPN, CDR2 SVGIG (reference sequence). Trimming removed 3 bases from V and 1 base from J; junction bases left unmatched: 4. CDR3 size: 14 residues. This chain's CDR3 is CAWRLQGDNYGYTF. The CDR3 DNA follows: TGTGCCTGGAGACTACAGGGGGATAACTATGGCTACACCTTC.

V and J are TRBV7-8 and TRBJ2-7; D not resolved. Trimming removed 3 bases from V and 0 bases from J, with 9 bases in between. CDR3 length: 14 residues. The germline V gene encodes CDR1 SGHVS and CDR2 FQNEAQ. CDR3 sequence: CASSLSRSSYEQYF. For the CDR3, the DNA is TGTGCCAGCAGCTTGTCCCGTAGCTCCTACGAGCAGTACTTC. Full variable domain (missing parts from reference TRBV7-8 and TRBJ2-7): GAGVSQSPRYKVAKRGQDVALRCDPISGHVSLFWYQQALGQGPEFLTYFQNEAQLDKSGLPSDRFFAERPEGSVSTLKIQRTQQEDSAVYLCASSLSRSSYEQYFGPGTRLTVT.

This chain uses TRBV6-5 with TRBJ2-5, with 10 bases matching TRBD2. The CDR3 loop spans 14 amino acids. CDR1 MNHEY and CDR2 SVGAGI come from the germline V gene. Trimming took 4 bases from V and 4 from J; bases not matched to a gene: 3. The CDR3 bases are TGTGCCAGCAGTTTGGGACTAGCGATAGAGACCCAGTACTTC. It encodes CASSLGLAIETQYF.

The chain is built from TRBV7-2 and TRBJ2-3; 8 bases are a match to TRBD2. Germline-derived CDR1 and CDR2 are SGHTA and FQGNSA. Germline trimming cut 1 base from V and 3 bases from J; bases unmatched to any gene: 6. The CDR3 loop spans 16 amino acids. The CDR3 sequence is CASSLVAGGATDTQYF. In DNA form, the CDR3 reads TGTGCCAGCAGCTTAGTGGCGGGGGGTGCAACAGATACGCAGTATTTT.

Here the CDR3 reads CASSYSWGSTEAFF. DNA of the CDR3: TGTGCCAGTAGCTATTCATGGGGGAGCACTGAAGCTTTCTTT. V usage is TRBV19 and J usage is TRBJ1-1; a weak D match, TRBD1 (5 bases). This CDR3 is 14 amino acids long. V was shortened by 6 bases and J by 4 bases, with 15 bases between the two germline ends. Germline CDR1 is LNHDA and CDR2 is SQIVND (reference sequence). The full variable domain, with the rest looked up from reference TRBV19 and TRBJ1-1, is DGGITQSPKYLFRKEGQNVTLSCEQNLNHDAMYWYRQDPGQGLRLIYYSQIVNDFQKGDIAEGYSVSREKKESFPLTVTSAQKNPTAFYLCASSYSWGSTEAFFGQGTRLTVV.